This T cell receptor (beta chain) was retrieved from a study of blood T cell repertoires in COVID-19. The CDR3 spans 12 residues. The germline CDR1 and CDR2 sequences are KGHSH and LQKENI. With 3 bases removed from V and 5 bases from J, the gap between germline ends came to 8 bases. Only in-frame clones appear in the TCRdb table, and some are missing; sequencing was by immunoSEQ multiplex PCR. Of about 240,000 clones listed, around 81% are singletons. The chain joins TRBV18 to TRBJ2-7; no clear D. Material for sequencing was peripheral blood. This sequence originates from a man aged 30 to 39 who had recovered from COVID-19. CDR3 residues: CASSPSTDEQYF. The DNA for the CDR3 is TGTGCCAGCTCACCGTCGACTGACGAGCAGTACTTC.